This T cell receptor (beta chain) came from a study of OX40 agonist ivuxolimab in advanced cancers. Study context: Cancers in dose escalation were hepatocellular, melanoma, renal cell and head and neck.

Trimming removed 4 bases from V and 1 base from J; junction bases left unmatched: 9. The CDR3 covers 16 residues. The germline V gene has CDR1 SGDLS and CDR2 YYNGEE. This table comes from immunoSEQ multiplex PCR, and its TCRdb copy is limited to in-frame clones, with some not included. In the table there are nearly 45,000 clones, around 90% of which are singletons. Specimen: CD4+ or CD8+ T cells sorted from blood, collected in a trial of the OX40 agonist ivuxolimab. This sequence was found in an adult with an advanced solid tumor such as melanoma, head and neck, liver or kidney cancer. The chain carries TRBV9 and TRBJ2-7; 9 bases map to TRBD1. The CDR3 coding sequence is TGTGCCAGCAGCCCGGGGACAGGGAGTGTTTCCTACGAGCAGTACTTC. Its protein is CASSPGTGSVSYEQYF.